These 19 T cell receptor beta chains came from one sample sequenced in a study of T cell clonality in common variable immunodeficiency. Libraries were prepared by immunoSEQ multiplex PCR; TCRdb keeps only in-frame clonotypes and omits some of them. Observed in the sample are about 47,000 clones, none of them singletons. The specimen was peripheral blood mononuclear cells. These TCRs come from a person aged 18 to 70 in good health.

This clone was counted ten times or more. Coverage ceases 3 residues before the CDR3 finishes, and the germline J gene fills in the end. This rearrangement joins TRBV5-4 to TRBJ2-7, with 10 bases matching TRBD1. CDR3 length equals 14 residues. Germline CDR1 SGHNT, CDR2 YYREEE (reference sequence). Losses at the gene ends were 5 bases for V and 0 bases for J; bases not matched to a gene: 2. CDR3 in amino acids: CASRTGGLSYEQYF. The CDR3 DNA, read in part, is TGTGCCAGCAGGACAGGGGGCCTCTCCTACGAG.

This clone was seen a few times. The read is 3 residues too short to cover the CDR3 end, so that end is filled in from the germline J gene. The chain is built from TRBV7-9 and TRBJ2-5; 9 nucleotides match TRBD2. Trimming took 8 bases from V and 4 from J; bases not matched to a gene: 5. The CDR3 consists of 13 residues. Per germline, CDR1 SEHNR and CDR2 FQNEAQ (reference sequence). This CDR3 reads CASCLLAGETQYF. Partial CDR3 DNA: TGTGCCAGCTGCCTACTAGCGGGAGAGACC.

In this sample, this clone turned up many times. Read data end 3 residues before the CDR3 end; the end is taken from the germline J gene. The rearrangement uses TRBV9 and TRBJ1-3; D not resolved. Looked up from germline, CDR1 is SGDLS and CDR2 is YYNGEE. V was cut by 4 bases and J by 0 bases, with 11 bases left in between. The CDR3 loop spans 15 amino acids. Incomplete CDR3 DNA: TGTGCCAGCAGCCTCAACTCCCTCTCTGGAAACACC. It is translated as CASSLNSLSGNT. The CDR3 as a whole reads CASSLNSLSGNTIYF.

This clone was counted many times. The CDR3 is cut off 3 residues early in the read; its end comes from the germline J gene. The chain carries TRBV2 and TRBJ2-3; D remains ambiguous. The V gene lost 3 bases and the J gene lost 7 bases, with 11 bases spanning the gap. This CDR3 comprises 13 residues. Germline CDR1 SNHLY, CDR2 FYNNEI. The CDR3 sequence: CASSDLASNTQYF. Partial CDR3 DNA: TGTGCCAGCAGTGACTTAGCTAGTAATACG.

This clone was picked up many times. The CDR3 end falls 3 residues outside the read, so it is completed with the germline J gene. The chain uses TRBV4-2 and TRBJ1-2, with 7 bases lining up with TRBD1. The germline CDR1 and CDR2 sequences are LGHNA and YNFKEQ. The V and J ends lost 2 bases and 7 bases, in that order; junction bases with no gene match: 7. There are 14 residues in the CDR3. This chain's CDR3 is CASSQNAGGSGYTF. Partial CDR3 DNA: TGTGCCAGCAGCCAAAATGCAGGGGGGTCTGGC.

The table lists this clone with many counts. The read ends 3 residues shy of where the CDR3 ends; the end is completed using the germline J gene. This chain links TRBV5-1 with TRBJ2-1, with TRBD2 matching 11 bases. From germline, CDR1 is SGHRS and CDR2 YFSETQ. The CDR3 runs to 18 residues. The junction had 12 bases not matched to a gene; V was cut back by 3 bases and J by 4 bases. The CDR3 DNA, read in part, is TGCGCCAGCAGCTGGGCCGTACTAGCGGGGGTTGGGTACAATGAG. As protein: CASSWAVLAGVGYNE. The whole CDR3 protein is CASSWAVLAGVGYNEQFF.

This clone has ten or more counts. The CDR3 is cut off 3 residues early in the read; its end comes from the germline J gene. The V gene is TRBV19, the J gene TRBJ2-1; weak D call: TRBD1 (5 bases). The CDR3 sequence is 16 residues long. The V gene lost 6 bases and the J gene lost 3 bases, with 18 bases spanning the gap. The germline gives CDR1 LNHDA, CDR2 SQIVND (reference sequence). CDR3 sequence: CASSPQVGTGYNEQFF. The sequenced part of the CDR3 DNA is TGTGCCAGTAGCCCTCAGGTGGGCACAGGCTACAATGAG.

This clone showed up many times. The CDR3 end is not reached by the read, which stops 3 residues before it; the germline J gene fills it in. The chain couples TRBV20-1 to TRBJ1-2; 9 bases are a match to TRBD1. Germline CDR1 is DFQATT and CDR2 is SNEGSKA (reference sequence). V trimming: 0 bases; J trimming: 4 bases; junction bases outside the gene matches: 6. The CDR3 spans 15 residues. The chain's CDR3 is CSARDSGQGFYGYTF. CDR3 bases read: TGCAGTGCTAGAGATTCAGGACAGGGGTTCTATGGC.

On this clone itself: Coverage ceases 3 residues before the CDR3 finishes, and the germline J gene fills in the end. The V and J genes are TRBV10-2 and TRBJ1-1; tentative D call: TRBD1 (5 bases). V was cut by 3 bases and J by 4 bases, with 12 bases left in between. Germline assignment: CDR1 WSHSY and CDR2 SAAADI. The CDR3 is 14 amino acids. The sequenced part of the CDR3 DNA is TGCGCCAGCAGTGATGGGGCGATGGGCACTGAA. Translated, it gives CASSDGAMGTE. The entire CDR3 protein reads CASSDGAMGTEAFF.

This clone was found many times. Sequencing ends 3 residues short of the CDR3 end; the germline J gene provides the rest. The rearrangement uses TRBV10-3 and TRBJ2-7; maybe TRBD2 (6 bases). CDR1 and CDR2 (germline): ENHRY, SYGVKD. This CDR3 spans 13 amino acids. Trimming left V 6 bases short and J 2 bases short, with 11 bases between. The CDR3: CAISRSGTYEQYF. The DNA read from the CDR3 is TGTGCCATCAGCCGTAGCGGCACCTACGAG.

This clone occurred many times. The read falls 3 residues short of the CDR3 end, and the missing part is taken from the germline J gene. The chain links TRBV10-3 to TRBJ1-2, with D tentatively TRBD1 (5 bases). Germline lookup yields CDR1 ENHRY and CDR2 SYGVKD. This CDR3 comprises 13 residues. The sequenced CDR3 bases are TGTGCCATCAGTGAGTATCGAGGGGATAGC. Translated, it gives CAISEYRGDS. The entire CDR3 protein reads CAISEYRGDSYTF.

This clone was detected ten times or more. The missing CDR3 end, 3 residues past where the read stops, is filled in from the germline J gene. The chain combines TRBV5-1 with TRBJ2-3; 8 bases map to TRBD1. The CDR3 spans 15 residues. V lost 0 bases to trimming and J lost 6 bases; unmatched junction nucleotides: 6. Germline assignment: CDR1 SGHRS and CDR2 YFSETQ. Here the CDR3 reads CASSLGTGSSDTQYF. CDR3 DNA (partial): TGCGCCAGCAGCTTGGGGACAGGGTCATCGGATACG.

This clone appeared many times. The read terminates 3 residues before the CDR3 end, so the remaining end is supplied by the germline J gene. This rearrangement joins TRBV6-1 to TRBJ2-2; D gene unclear. This CDR3 region has 15 residues. Trimming took 3 bases from V and 3 from J, leaving 11 bases between them. Germline values: CDR1 MNHNS, CDR2 SASEGT. Incomplete CDR3 DNA: TGTGCCAGCAGTGAGGGCCTATCGGACACCGGGGAG. This sequence encodes CASSEGLSDTGE. The full CDR3 is CASSEGLSDTGELFF.

This clone was detected ten times or more. The missing CDR3 end, 3 residues past where the read stops, is filled in from the germline J gene. The V and J genes are TRBV2 and TRBJ1-4, with 8 bases matching TRBD1. V trimming: 6 bases; J trimming: 8 bases; junction bases outside the gene matches: 20. CDR1 and CDR2 (germline): SNHLY, FYNNEI. The CDR3 has 18 amino acids. The sequenced part of the CDR3 DNA is TGTGCCAGCAGAGATATGCCCGCGACAGGGGTTCGAGTCGAAAAA. Translated: CASRDMPATGVRVEK. The entire CDR3 protein is CASRDMPATGVRVEKLFF.

This clone occurred many times. The sequenced fragment ends 3 residues before the CDR3 boundary, so the rest is inferred from the germline J gene. This chain joins TRBV5-4 and TRBJ2-5, with D tentatively TRBD1 (6 bases). Germline CDR1 reads SGHNT; CDR2 reads YYREEE (reference sequence). V gave up 6 bases and J gave up 5 bases, with 14 bases separating them. The CDR3 contains 13 residues. CDR3 sequence reads: CASTIQGGETQYF. The sequenced CDR3 bases are TGTGCCAGCACCATTCAAGGGGGTGAGACC.

Ten or more counts support this clone. The read terminates 3 residues ahead of where the CDR3 ends, so the germline J gene completes it. V and J are TRBV9 and TRBJ2-3; D call uncertain. The CDR3 has 14 residues. V was shortened by 2 bases and J by 2 bases, with 9 bases between the two germline ends. Per the germline V gene, CDR1 is SGDLS and CDR2 is YYNGEE. The part of the CDR3 DNA that was read is TGTGCCAGCAGCGTCTCACAGTTCACAGATACG. It encodes CASSVSQFTDT. The full CDR3 reads CASSVSQFTDTQYF.

Many counts were recorded for this clone. The CDR3 goes on 3 residues after the read ends, and that part is filled in from the germline J gene. The gene calls are TRBV11-2 and TRBJ2-2; 7 bases line up with TRBD1. Germline values: CDR1 SGHAT, CDR2 FQNNGV. CDR3 length equals 15 residues. Trimming removed 5 bases from V and 1 base from J; junction bases left unmatched: 4. The CDR3 bases that were read are TGTGCCAGCAGCCCGGGACAGTTGAACACCGGGGAG. Translation: CASSPGQLNTGE. The CDR3 in full is CASSPGQLNTGELFF.

This clone was recorded at least ten times. The read finishes 3 residues shy of the CDR3 end, and the germline J gene is used to complete it. This sequence joins TRBV19 and TRBJ1-1; perhaps TRBD1 as D (6 bases). This CDR3 region has 13 residues. Germline V gene sequence: CDR1 LNHDA, CDR2 SQIVND (reference sequence). This chain's CDR3 is CASSMVGEGEAFF. CDR3 DNA (partial): TGTGCCAGTAGTATGGTGGGAGAGGGGGAG. The full variable domain, rest sourced from reference TRBV19 and TRBJ1-1, is DGGITQSPKYLFRKEGQNVTLSCEQNLNHDAMYWYRQDPGQGLRLIYYSQIVNDFQKGDIAEGYSVSREKKESFPLTVTSAQKNPTAFYLCASSMVGEGEAFFGQGTRLTVV.

This clone was counted at least ten times. Coverage ceases 3 residues before the CDR3 finishes, and the germline J gene fills in the end. This chain connects TRBV6-1 to TRBJ2-1, with TRBD2 matching over 9 bases. J lost 7 bases, V lost 4 bases, and 5 bases had no gene match. The length of the CDR3 is 14 residues. Germline V lookup: CDR1 MNHNS, CDR2 SASEGT. CDR3 residues: CASSVQRGVNEQFF. Incomplete CDR3 DNA: TGTGCCAGCAGTGTCCAGCGGGGGGTAAATGAG.